This TCR beta chain was recovered during a study of cytomegalovirus exposure and HLA in healthy donors (dated by TCRdb to 2017 to 2019). For context, the study as a whole: An earlier analysis of approximately 640 of the donors reported 250 to 350 Gb of sequence data and 117 million unique TCR beta sequences from around 200 million T cells. An early release covering around 630 HLA-typed donors comprised 300 to 350 gigabases of sequencing data and around 80 million unique TCR sequences. Among the approximately 400 genotyped donors, 81% belonged to the genetic ancestry cluster associated with self-reported Caucasian donors. The aim of the study was to test whether cataloging public T cell receptors could identify signatures of past pathogen exposure. Using immunosequencing, the study profiled T cell repertoires from fewer than 700 subjects and related those repertoires to cytomegalovirus serostatus. Besides the first cohort of around 700 subjects, a separate validation cohort made up of roughly 120 different subjects was used. To predict cytomegalovirus infection status, the study brought together high-throughput TCR immunosequencing, statistical association of individual TCRs with disease status, and machine learning. To study patterns of TCR occurrence, a later analysis re-analyzed previously published TCR beta repertoires from more than 550 donors and added high-resolution HLA genotyping. Rather than drawing on any new phenotypic data, the later analysis identified candidate immune exposures from TCR beta sequences and the way those sequences occurred across donors. An earlier analysis of fewer than 750 of the donors used high-throughput TCR beta sequencing to judge whether each TCR beta V gene segment behaved as functional or pseudogenic. Donor age, sex, ethnicity and CMV serostatus were collected together with the repertoire data. A later genetic analysis took genome-wide SNP genotypes for about 65% of the 666 donors and used that subset as a discovery cohort. All discovery cohort repertoires had been generated using a single sequencing platform. Both class I and class II loci were covered by HLA typing, at four-digit resolution. The number of donors typed differed by locus, with roughly 620-630 for A, B, C, DRB1 and DQB1, roughly 550 for DQA1, 600 to 610 for DPA1, and over 400 for DPB1. A handful of DR-DQ haplotypes were handled as single units for association and clustering because linkage in the cohort was strong. On average, roughly 250,000 unique TCR beta nucleotide sequences were sequenced per donor among roughly 430 genotyped donors of the cohort, with 15% to 20% of those sequences being non-productive. Here is what the overall study found, with its caveats: According to the authors, the approach could potentially be generalized to other disease states and immunological phenotypes. In a later analysis, HLA-associated TCR beta chains showed more clonal expansion and lower generation probabilities than non-associated chains that were equally common. In a later genetic analysis, fewer N-insertions in productive TCRs were reported among donors in an Asian-associated ancestry cluster than the roughly 700-donor mean. According to a later analysis, most CMV-associated TCR beta chains appeared to be HLA-restricted, and the HLA associations seemed to be driven largely by CMV exposure. Correlated functional status among segregating V segments might be attributable to linkage disequilibrium, but an unknown experimental factor could not be ruled out. This cohort had only TCR beta chains sequenced, and the lack of alpha or paired-chain data limited which features could be detected. Because counts were too low, under 20 rarely observed V segments, including chromosome 9 orphons, were left out of the earlier analysis of approximately 500 of the donors. Some IMGT-functional V segments, including TRBV6-2 and TRBV6-3, could not be distinguished by the 87-base-pair reads and were therefore excluded. According to a later analysis, TCR association rates differed among HLA loci, with DRB1 alleles showing the most associated TCRs and HLA-C alleles showing the fewest. Broadly in line with IMGT annotations, most TCR beta V segments showed up in productive rearrangements about 87% or about 30% of the time in an earlier analysis of 587 of the donors. A further reported finding was that TCR beta sequences accurately predicted the HLA-A and HLA-B alleles for most subjects in the first cohort. The sequencing pipeline was judged likely to have produced a cluster of highly shared sequence variants as a technical artifact. HLA typing was unavailable for some donors at each locus, so association tests used only the typed subset. In vitro tests confirmed that a few of the cytomegalovirus-associated TCR beta chains recognize cytomegalovirus antigens. A later genetic analysis associated a missense DCLRE1C variant with V-gene and J-gene trimming of TCR beta chains, and an independent cohort replicated the association. In a later analysis, about 16,000 TCR beta sequences were associated with specific HLA alleles at a false discovery rate of 0.05. Assigning TCR associations to individual alleles was difficult when HLA alleles, especially DR and DQ, strongly co-occurred. Immune exposure information for the cohort was limited to CMV serostatus. Presence/absence analyses assumed roughly uniform sequencing depth across donors, an assumption that may not hold. Cytomegalovirus status was reported to be diagnosed by the classifier with high specificity and sensitivity in both the original and validation cohorts. Across donors, most TCR sequences were observed very rarely, whereas some public TCRs were present in many individuals. According to a later analysis, parvovirus B19, influenza, CMV and Epstein-Barr virus appeared linked to several top co-occurrence clusters. A total of 150 to 200 TCR beta chains were listed by the study as associated with cytomegalovirus.

The library was prepared using the immunoSEQ multiplex PCR assay. The multiplex PCR relied on a mix of 60 forward primers for TCR Vbeta segments and 13 reverse primers for TCR Jbeta segments. A multiplex PCR assay on genomic DNA amplified the CDR3 region of rearranged TCR beta genes. The Illumina HiSeq System was used to sequence the amplified TCR beta libraries as 87-base-pair reads. The authors' pipeline ran thus. Across the 500 to 750 repertoires, a later analysis counted 78 million or so unique TCR beta chains, roughly 11 million of which were shared by at least two donors. Raw reads were error-corrected and collapsed into unique sequences by a nearest-neighbor algorithm in which closely related sequences were merged to remove PCR and sequencing errors. CDR3 sequences were aligned to IMGT reference sequences to assign V, D and J gene segments. For a sequence to be retained, a match of at least six nucleotides was required to both a V gene segment and a J gene segment. Rearrangements were called productive when the CDR3 lacked stop codons and stayed in frame with V and J; all others were non-productive. CDR3 was defined by IMGT convention, running from the second conserved V-encoded cysteine to the conserved J-encoded phenylalanine. Sequences without an unambiguous match to a single V gene segment were excluded from the earlier analysis of over 500 of the donors. An earlier analysis of a few hundred of the donors classified V segments as functional when productive rearrangements were above 56.7% and as segregating when the standard deviation between donors was above 5%. A statistical classification framework was developed to diagnose cytomegalovirus status using the catalog of TCR beta chain sequences. In a later analysis, V and J genes were assigned by comparing TCR nucleotide sequences against IMGT/GENE-DB human TR gene sequences. In a later analysis, CDR3 sequences and most-parsimonious VDJ recombination scenarios were assigned using the TCRdist pipeline. A later analysis defined each TCR beta chain by its CDR3 amino acid sequence plus V-gene family, and excluded reads lacking a unique V-gene family. A later analysis removed several hundred highly shared, low-generation-probability nucleotide sequences to deal with suspected cross-contamination and a sequencing artifact. A later analysis calculated a clonal expansion index for each public chain from normalized within-repertoire ranks of inferred template counts. A later analysis computed generation probabilities with a VDJ recombination model fitted to out-of-frame rearrangements, and checked the results against IGoR. In a later analysis, TCR-TCR, TCR-HLA and TCR-CMV co-occurrence was scored with hypergeometric tests, and a repertoire-size bias correction was applied to TCR pairs. In a later analysis, false discovery rates were estimated by permuting HLA or CMV assignments 20 times. A later analysis grouped co-occurring TCRs with DBSCAN, adding TCRdist sequence similarity when clustering within HLA-allele-positive subsets. Repertoires with fewer than 30,000 or more than 120,000 public chains, plus five repertoires with anomalous nucleotide sharing, were excluded from co-occurrence clustering. TCRdb took this table from immuneACCESS and kept in-frame rearrangements with V and J called. Such tables lack part of the clones; where checked against another copy, unresolved V genes explain under half of the gap, and the rest is unexplained. V, J and clone size were drawn from that table, and D and trimming were deduced from the DNA. This sample's table contains 150,000 to 200,000 clones. 0.7% to 0.8% of the sample comes from the top ten.

The cohort was made up of 666 healthy bone marrow donors. At the time of sampling, every cohort member was nominally healthy, though immune exposures that went unrecorded were likely present. The donor tested CMV seropositive and was one of the 289 seropositive cohort members. Every donor gave a peripheral blood sample, and the peripheral blood mononuclear cells from that sample were used for TCR beta sequencing. Genomic DNA was extracted from the blood cell samples with the Qiagen DNeasy Blood Extraction Kit. From the cysteine through the phenylalanine, the CDR3 covers 14 amino acids. This entry keeps only the CDR3 DNA: 42 bases, framed from base 1. The junction shows trimming of 3 bases on V and 2 bases on J, and the gene matches do not reach 2 bases of it. For CDR1 and CDR2, the germline V gene lists SGDLS and YYNGEE. Comment on this clone: The target of this receptor is not known.

Recombination joined TRBV9 with TRBJ1-5; 7 middle bases align to TRBD1. This TCR was sampled from a woman in her late teens or twenties in good health and CMV-seropositive. The sequencing input was PBMCs. Here is the DNA: TGTGCCAGCAGCGCGCAGGGGGGCAATCAGCCCCAGCATTTT. This is translated as CASSAQGGNQPQHF.